What follows are 15 T cell receptor beta chains derived from one specimen sequenced in a study of TIL therapy for anti-PD-1-resistant metastatic lung cancer. Documented time point: pre-treatment sample, taken before nivolumab and TIL therapy. The immunoSEQ assay was v3. Measured with immunoSEQ multiplex PCR; TCRdb has only the in-frame clones, and not every one. The profile shows some 57,000 clones, around 87% of them singletons. The input for sequencing was blood, taken at baseline. These receptors all stem from a person between 25 and 79 years old with non-small cell lung cancer.

The gene calls are TRBV12-3 or TRBV12-4 and TRBJ2-1; D remains unclear. V gave up 3 bases and J gave up 5 bases, with 8 bases separating them. This CDR3 has 13 residues. CDR3 nucleotide sequence: TGTGCCAGCAGTTTGAGGCAGAACAATGAGCAGTTCTTC. Its translation is CASSLRQNNEQFF.

This clone was seen a single time. The rearrangement uses TRBV2 and TRBJ2-3; 8 bases are shared with TRBD2. V lost 4 bases and J lost 2; bases outside the gene matches: 5. The germline gives CDR1 SNHLY, CDR2 FYNNEI. The CDR3 consists of 15 residues. The CDR3 DNA is TGTGCCAGCAGTGGTGGAGCGGGGGCCACAGATACGCAGTATTTT. Amino acid sequence: CASSGGAGATDTQYF. Supplemented by reference TRBV2 and TRBJ2-3, the full variable domain reads EPEVTQTPSHQVTQMGQEVILRCVPISNHLYFYWYRQILGQKVEFLVSFYNNEISEKSEIFDDQFSVERPDGSNFTLKIRSTKLEDSAMYFCASSGGAGATDTQYFGPGTRLTVL.

The rearrangement uses TRBV28 and TRBJ1-1, with 7 bases identical to TRBD1. Germline assignment: CDR1 MDHEN and CDR2 SYDVKM. The CDR3 loop spans 16 amino acids. V shed 4 bases, J shed 0 bases, and the junction held 8 bases outside the gene matches. CDR3 coding DNA: TGTGCCAGCAGTTGGGCTATAGGGGGCCTGAACACTGAAGCTTTCTTT. Amino acid sequence: CASSWAIGGLNTEAFF.

The CDR3 loop is CASNLLAGDTQYF. In DNA, the CDR3 is TGTGCCAGTAATTTACTAGCGGGAGATACGCAGTATTTT. This chain uses TRBV19 with TRBJ2-3; 9 nucleotides line up with TRBD2. The junction had 4 bases not matched to a gene; V was cut back by 7 bases and J by 5 bases. The CDR3 extends over 13 amino acids. Germline lookup yields CDR1 LNHDA and CDR2 SQIVND (reference sequence).

In this sample, this clone turned up once. The gene calls are TRBV12-3 or TRBV12-4 and TRBJ2-7, with D hard to call. V dropped 8 bases and J dropped 5 bases, with 10 bases sitting between them. This CDR3 has 11 residues. The CDR3 DNA is TGTGCCAGCGGAAGCGACAACGAGCAGTACTTC. Translating gives CASGSDNEQYF.

The V gene is TRBV10-1, the J gene TRBJ2-2, with D possibly called TRBD1 or TRBD2 (5 bases each). Trimming shortened V by 2 bases and J by 0 bases, and 7 bases separated the two germline ends. The germline gives CDR1 WNHNN, CDR2 SYGVQD (reference sequence). The CDR3 extends over 15 amino acids. CDR3 in DNA: TGCGCCAGCAGTGAGGGGGGAGCGAACACCGGGGAGCTGTTTTTT. Translated, it gives CASSEGGANTGELFF.

The chain's CDR3 is CASSYGGELQETQYF. The CDR3 nucleotides read TGTGCCAGCAGTTACGGGGGGGAACTCCAAGAGACCCAGTACTTC. This chain joins TRBV6-5 and TRBJ2-5, with TRBD2 matching 7 bases. V lost 2 bases and J lost 1; bases outside the gene matches: 4. The germline V gene has CDR1 MNHEY and CDR2 SVGAGI. The CDR3 has 15 amino acids.

The chain carries TRBV28 and TRBJ2-5; D might be TRBD2 (6 bases). Trimming stripped 10 bases from V and 1 base from J, with 16 bases between. The length of the CDR3 is 14 residues. CDR1 and CDR2 (germline): MDHEN, SYDVKM. The CDR3 region is CATNIGGLQETQYF. In DNA form, the CDR3 reads TGTGCCACCAATATAGGAGGGCTCCAAGAGACCCAGTACTTC.

The gene calls are TRBV19 and TRBJ1-6; D is unclear. In germline, CDR1 is LNHDA, CDR2 SQIVND (reference sequence). CDR3 length: 13 amino acids. V was shortened by 1 base and J by 8 bases, with 6 bases between the two germline ends. The CDR3 sequence: CASSIVNDSPLHF. CDR3 DNA sequence: TGTGCCAGTAGTATAGTGAACGATTCACCCCTCCACTTT.

The V and J genes are TRBV19 and TRBJ2-1; TRBD1 aligns across 9 bases. The V segment lost 6 bases and the J segment 7 bases; nucleotides outside the gene matches: 7. The germline V gene has CDR1 LNHDA and CDR2 SQIVND (reference sequence). The CDR3 contains 14 residues. The CDR3 region is CASSWDRAKNEQFF. For the CDR3, the DNA is TGTGCCAGTAGCTGGGACAGGGCCAAAAATGAGCAGTTCTTC.

This sequence joins TRBV10-2 and TRBJ2-1; 14 bases are shared with TRBD2. The length of the CDR3 is 15 residues. Trimming removed 5 bases from V and 7 bases from J; junction bases left unmatched: 4. CDR1 is WSHSY, CDR2 SAAADI, per germline. The CDR3 nucleotides read TGCGCCAGCAGTTCGGGACTAGCGGGGGAAAATGAGCAGTTCTTC. It yields the protein CASSSGLAGENEQFF.

The chain uses TRBV7-3 and TRBJ2-3; TRBD1 agrees at 8 bases. Germline V gene lookup returns CDR1 SGHTA and CDR2 FQGTGA. The CDR3 totals 16 residues. Germline trimming cut 6 bases from V and 4 bases from J; bases unmatched to any gene: 12. The CDR3 region is CASRVDRGEGPDTQYF. In DNA, the CDR3 is TGTGCCAGCAGGGTCGACAGGGGAGAAGGTCCAGATACGCAGTATTTT. Full variable domain (remainder filled in from reference TRBV7-3 and TRBJ2-3): GAGVSQTPSNKVTEKGKYVELRCDPISGHTALYWYRQSLGQGPEFLIYFQGTGAADDSGLPNDRFFAVRPEGSVSTLKIQRTERGDSAVYLCASRVDRGEGPDTQYFGPGTRLTVL.

The J gene is TRBJ1-6, the V gene TRBV9; TRBD1 aligns across 7 bases. Germline V gene data show CDR1 as SGDLS and CDR2 as YYNGEE. The V and J ends lost 7 bases and 7 bases, in that order; junction bases with no gene match: 5. This CDR3 has 13 amino acids. The CDR3, as DNA: TGTGCCAGCGGGGGACAGACGAATTCACCCCTCCACTTT. Translated: CASGGQTNSPLHF. The full variable domain, completed using reference TRBV9 and TRBJ1-6, is DSGVTQTPKHLITATGQRVTLRCSPRSGDLSVYWYQQSLDQGLQFLIQYYNGEERAKGNILERFSAQQFPDLHSELNLSSLELGDSALYFCASGGQTNSPLHFGNGTRLTVT.

This clone was observed a few times. The genes are TRBV5-6 and TRBJ2-5; 7 bases map to TRBD1. V shed 0 bases and J 5 bases; nucleotides not matched to a gene: 7. CDR1 SGHDT and CDR2 YYEEEE come from the germline V gene. The CDR3 covers 15 residues. CDR3 sequence: CASSLARQGKETQYF. The CDR3 region has the DNA TGTGCCAGCAGCTTGGCGCGACAGGGAAAGGAGACCCAGTACTTC.

This clone has only a few counts. The chain uses TRBV15 and TRBJ1-5; unclear D gene. Germline V gene lookup returns CDR1 LNHNV and CDR2 YYDKDF (reference sequence). The CDR3 runs 16 residues. Trimming pared 0 bases from V and 5 bases from J, leaving 14 bases between. CDR3 DNA sequence: TGTGCCACCAGCAGAGATTCCGGGGAGGTATATCAGCCCCAGCATTTT. Amino acids: CATSRDSGEVYQPQHF.